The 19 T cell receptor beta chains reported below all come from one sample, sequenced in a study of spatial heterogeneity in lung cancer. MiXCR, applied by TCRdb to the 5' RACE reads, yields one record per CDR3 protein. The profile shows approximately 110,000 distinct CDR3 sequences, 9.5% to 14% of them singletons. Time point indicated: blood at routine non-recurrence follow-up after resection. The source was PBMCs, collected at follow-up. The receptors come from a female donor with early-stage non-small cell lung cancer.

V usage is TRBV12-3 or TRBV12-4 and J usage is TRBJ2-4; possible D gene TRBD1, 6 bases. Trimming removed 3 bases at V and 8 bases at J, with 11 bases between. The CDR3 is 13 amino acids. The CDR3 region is CASSFITGHIQYF. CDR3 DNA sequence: TGTGCCAGCAGTTTCATAACAGGGCACATTCAGTACTTC.

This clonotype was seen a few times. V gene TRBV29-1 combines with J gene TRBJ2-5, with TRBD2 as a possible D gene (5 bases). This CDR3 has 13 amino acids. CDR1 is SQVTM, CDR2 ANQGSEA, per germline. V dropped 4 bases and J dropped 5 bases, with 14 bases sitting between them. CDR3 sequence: CSVGELGGETQYF. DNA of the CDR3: TGCAGCGTTGGAGAGTTGGGCGGGGAGACCCAGTACTTC.

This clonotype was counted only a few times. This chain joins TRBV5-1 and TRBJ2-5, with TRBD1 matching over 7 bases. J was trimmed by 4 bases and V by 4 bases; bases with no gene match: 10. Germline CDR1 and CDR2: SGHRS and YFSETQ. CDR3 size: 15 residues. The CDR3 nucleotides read TGCGCCAGCAGCCCAACAGGGGCCCCGGCAGAGACCCAGTACTTC. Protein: CASSPTGAPAETQYF.

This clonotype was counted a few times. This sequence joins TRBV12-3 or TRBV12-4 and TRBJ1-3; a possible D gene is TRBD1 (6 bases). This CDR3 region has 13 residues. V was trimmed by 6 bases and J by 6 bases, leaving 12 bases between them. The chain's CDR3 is CASSGQWPNTIYF. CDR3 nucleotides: TGTGCCAGCAGCGGACAGTGGCCAAACACCATATATTTT.

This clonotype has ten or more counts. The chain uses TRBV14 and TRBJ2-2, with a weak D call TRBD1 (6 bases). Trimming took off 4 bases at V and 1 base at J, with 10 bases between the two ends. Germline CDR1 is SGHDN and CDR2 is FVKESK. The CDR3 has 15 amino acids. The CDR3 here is CASSPLTGNTGELFF. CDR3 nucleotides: TGTGCCAGCAGCCCTTTGACAGGGAACACCGGGGAGCTGTTTTTT.

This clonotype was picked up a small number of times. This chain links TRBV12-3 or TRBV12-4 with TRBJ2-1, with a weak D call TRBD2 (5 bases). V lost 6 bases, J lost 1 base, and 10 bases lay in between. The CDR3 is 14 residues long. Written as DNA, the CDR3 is TGTGCCAGCAGCGCCGGGATGTCCTACAATGAGCAGTTCTTC. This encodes CASSAGMSYNEQFF.

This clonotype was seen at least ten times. The chain's CDR3 is CATSRTDGSNQPQHF. For the CDR3, the DNA is TGTGCCACCAGCAGAACGGACGGCAGCAATCAGCCCCAGCATTTT. The chain links TRBV15 to TRBJ1-5; no clear D gene. Germline values: CDR1 LNHNV, CDR2 YYDKDF (reference sequence). This CDR3 is built from 15 residues. Trimming stripped 2 bases from V and 1 base from J, with 9 bases between.

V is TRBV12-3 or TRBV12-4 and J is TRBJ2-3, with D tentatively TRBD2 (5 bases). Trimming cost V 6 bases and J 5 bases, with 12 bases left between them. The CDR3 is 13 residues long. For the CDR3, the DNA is TGTGCCAGCAGCCGGGATTGGGGAGATACGCAGTATTTT. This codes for CASSRDWGDTQYF.

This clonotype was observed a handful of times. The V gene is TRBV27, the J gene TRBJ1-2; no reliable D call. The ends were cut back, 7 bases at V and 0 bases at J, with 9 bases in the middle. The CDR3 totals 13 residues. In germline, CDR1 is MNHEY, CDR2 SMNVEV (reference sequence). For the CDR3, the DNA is TGTGCCAGCACCAACAATCCTAACTATGGCTACACCTTC. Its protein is CASTNNPNYGYTF.

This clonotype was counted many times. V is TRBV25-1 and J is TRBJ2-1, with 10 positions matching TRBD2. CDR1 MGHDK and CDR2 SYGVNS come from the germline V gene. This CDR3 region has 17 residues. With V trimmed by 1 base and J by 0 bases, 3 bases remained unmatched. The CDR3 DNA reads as TGTGCCAGCAGTGAATGGGTAGCGGGAGGCTCCTACAATGAGCAGTTCTTC. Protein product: CASSEWVAGGSYNEQFF.

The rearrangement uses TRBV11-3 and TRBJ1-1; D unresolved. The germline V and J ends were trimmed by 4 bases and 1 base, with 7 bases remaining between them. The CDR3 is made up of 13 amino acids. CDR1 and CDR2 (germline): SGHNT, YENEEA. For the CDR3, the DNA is TGTGCCAGCAGCTGGCAGGAGAACACTGAAGCTTTCTTT. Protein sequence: CASSWQENTEAFF.

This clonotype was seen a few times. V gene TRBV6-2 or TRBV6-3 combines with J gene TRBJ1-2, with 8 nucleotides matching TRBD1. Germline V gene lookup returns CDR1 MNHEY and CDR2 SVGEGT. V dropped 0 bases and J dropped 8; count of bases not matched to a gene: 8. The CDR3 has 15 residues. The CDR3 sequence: CASSYSGQGGGGYTF. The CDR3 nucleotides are TGTGCCAGCAGTTACTCTGGACAGGGAGGAGGCGGCTACACCTTC.

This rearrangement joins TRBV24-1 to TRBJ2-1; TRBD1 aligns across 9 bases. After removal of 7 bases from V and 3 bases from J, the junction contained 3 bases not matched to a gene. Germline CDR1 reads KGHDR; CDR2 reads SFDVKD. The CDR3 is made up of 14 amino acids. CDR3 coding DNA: TGTGCCACCAGCCCGGGACAGGGCTACAATGAGCAGTTCTTC. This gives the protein CATSPGQGYNEQFF.

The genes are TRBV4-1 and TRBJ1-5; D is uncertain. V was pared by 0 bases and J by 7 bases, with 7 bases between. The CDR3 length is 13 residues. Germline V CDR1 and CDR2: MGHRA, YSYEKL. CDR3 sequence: CASSQELPQPQHF. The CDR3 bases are TGCGCCAGCAGCCAAGAGCTACCCCAGCCCCAGCATTTT.

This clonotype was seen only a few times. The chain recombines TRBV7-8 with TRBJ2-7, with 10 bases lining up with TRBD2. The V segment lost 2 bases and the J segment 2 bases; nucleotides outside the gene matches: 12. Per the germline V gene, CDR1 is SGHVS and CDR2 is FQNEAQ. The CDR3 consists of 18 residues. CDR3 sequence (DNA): TGTGCCAGCAGCTTAAGGAGAGTAGCGGGAGGTACAACCTACGAGCAGTACTTC. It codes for CASSLRRVAGGTTYEQYF.

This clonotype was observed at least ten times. The CDR3 region has the DNA TGTGCCAGCAGTAGACCTTCAAGGCTGGCTAATGAAAAACTGTTTTTT. Protein: CASSRPSRLANEKLFF. The chain recombines TRBV27 with TRBJ1-4; D unresolved. Germline CDR1 and CDR2: MNHEY and SMNVEV (reference sequence). The V and J ends lost 5 bases and 3 bases respectively, with 16 bases between them. The CDR3 is 16 amino acids. The whole variable domain, filled in from reference TRBV27 and TRBJ1-4, reads EAQVTQNPRYLITVTGKKLTVTCSQNMNHEYMSWYRQDPGLGLRQIYYSMNVEVTDKGDVPEGYKVSRKEKRNFPLILESPSPNQTSLYFCASSRPSRLANEKLFFGSGTQLSVL.

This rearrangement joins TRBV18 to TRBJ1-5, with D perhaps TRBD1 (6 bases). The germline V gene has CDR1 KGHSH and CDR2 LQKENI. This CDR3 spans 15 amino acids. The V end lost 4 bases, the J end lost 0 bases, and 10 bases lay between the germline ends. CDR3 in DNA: TGTGCCAGCTCACTTTTACAGGGTAGCAATCAGCCCCAGCATTTT. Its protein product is CASSLLQGSNQPQHF.

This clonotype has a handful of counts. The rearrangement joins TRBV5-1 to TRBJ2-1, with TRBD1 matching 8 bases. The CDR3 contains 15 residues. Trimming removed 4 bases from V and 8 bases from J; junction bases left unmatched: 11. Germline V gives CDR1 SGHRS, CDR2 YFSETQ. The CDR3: CASSRWTGTPDEQFF. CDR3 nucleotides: TGCGCCAGCAGCCGTTGGACAGGGACCCCTGATGAGCAGTTCTTC.

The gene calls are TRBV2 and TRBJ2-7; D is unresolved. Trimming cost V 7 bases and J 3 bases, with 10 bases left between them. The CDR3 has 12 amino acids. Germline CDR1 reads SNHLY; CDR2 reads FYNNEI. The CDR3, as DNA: TGTGCCAGCACCGGATCTCTCTACGAGCAGTACGTC. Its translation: CASTGSLYEQYV.